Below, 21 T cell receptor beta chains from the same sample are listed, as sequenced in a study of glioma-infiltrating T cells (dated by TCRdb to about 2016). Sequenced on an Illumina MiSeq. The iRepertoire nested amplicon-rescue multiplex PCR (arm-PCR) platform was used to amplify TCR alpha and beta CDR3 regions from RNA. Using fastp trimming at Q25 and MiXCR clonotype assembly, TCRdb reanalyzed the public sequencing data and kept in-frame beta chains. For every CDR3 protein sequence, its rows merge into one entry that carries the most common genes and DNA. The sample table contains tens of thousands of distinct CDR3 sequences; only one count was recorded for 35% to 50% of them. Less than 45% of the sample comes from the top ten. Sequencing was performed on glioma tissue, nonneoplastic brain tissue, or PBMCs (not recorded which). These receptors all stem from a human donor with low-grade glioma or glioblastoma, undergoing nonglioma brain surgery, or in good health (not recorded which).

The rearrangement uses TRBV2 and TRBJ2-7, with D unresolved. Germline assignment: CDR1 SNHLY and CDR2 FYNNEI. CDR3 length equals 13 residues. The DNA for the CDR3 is TGTGTTAGCAATCTCAGGCCAACCTACGAGCAGTACTTC. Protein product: CVSNLRPTYEQYF.

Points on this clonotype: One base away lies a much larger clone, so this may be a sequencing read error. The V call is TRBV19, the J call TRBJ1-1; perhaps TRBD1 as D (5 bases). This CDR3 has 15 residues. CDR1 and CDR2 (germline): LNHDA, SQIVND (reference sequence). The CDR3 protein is CASRSSRGLNTVAFF. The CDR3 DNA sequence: TGTGCCAGTAGAAGCAGTAGGGGTTTGAACACTGTAGCTTTCTTT.

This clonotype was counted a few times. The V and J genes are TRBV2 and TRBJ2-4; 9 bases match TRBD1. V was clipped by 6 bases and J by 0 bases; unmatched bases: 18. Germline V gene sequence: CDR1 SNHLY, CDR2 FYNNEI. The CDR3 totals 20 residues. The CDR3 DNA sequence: TGTGCCAGCAGCCCCCGTTCGACAGGGGGAGCTGTCTTAGCCAAAAACATTCAGTACTTC. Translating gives CASSPRSTGGAVLAKNIQYF.

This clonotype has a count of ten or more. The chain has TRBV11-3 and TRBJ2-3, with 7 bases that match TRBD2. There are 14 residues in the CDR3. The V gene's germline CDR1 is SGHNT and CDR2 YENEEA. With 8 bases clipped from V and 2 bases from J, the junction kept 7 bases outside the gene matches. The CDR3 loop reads CASPGEGFTDTQYF. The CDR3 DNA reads TGTGCCAGCCCGGGGGAGGGGTTCACAGATACGCAGTATTTT.

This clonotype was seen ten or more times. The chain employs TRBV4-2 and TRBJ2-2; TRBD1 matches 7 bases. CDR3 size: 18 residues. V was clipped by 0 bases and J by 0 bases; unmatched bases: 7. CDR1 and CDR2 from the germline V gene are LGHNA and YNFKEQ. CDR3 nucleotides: TGTGCCAGCAGCCAAGAAGTATGGGGGACAGCGAACACCGGGGAGCTGTTTTTT. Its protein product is CASSQEVWGTANTGELFF.

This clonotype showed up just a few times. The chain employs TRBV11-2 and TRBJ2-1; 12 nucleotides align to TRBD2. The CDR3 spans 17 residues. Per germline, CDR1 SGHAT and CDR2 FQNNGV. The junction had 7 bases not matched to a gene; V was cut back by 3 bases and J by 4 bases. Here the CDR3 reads CASSFGSLAGGYNEQFF. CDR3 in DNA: TGTGCCAGCAGCTTTGGAAGTCTAGCGGGAGGGTACAATGAGCAGTTCTTC.

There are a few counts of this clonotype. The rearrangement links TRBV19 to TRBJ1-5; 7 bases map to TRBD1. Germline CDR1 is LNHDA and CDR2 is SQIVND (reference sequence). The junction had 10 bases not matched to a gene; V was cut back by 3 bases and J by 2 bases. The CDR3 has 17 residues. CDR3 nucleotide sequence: TGTGCCAGTAGTATCCGGGGGACAGTCACGGGCAATCAGCCCCAGCATTTT. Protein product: CASSIRGTVTGNQPQHF.

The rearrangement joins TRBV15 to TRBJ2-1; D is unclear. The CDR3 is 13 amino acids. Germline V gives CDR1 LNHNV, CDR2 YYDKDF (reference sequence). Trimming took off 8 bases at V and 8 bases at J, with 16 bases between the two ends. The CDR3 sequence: CATSGDVGYEQFF. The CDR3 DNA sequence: TGTGCCACCTCGGGTGATGTCGGATATGAGCAGTTCTTC.

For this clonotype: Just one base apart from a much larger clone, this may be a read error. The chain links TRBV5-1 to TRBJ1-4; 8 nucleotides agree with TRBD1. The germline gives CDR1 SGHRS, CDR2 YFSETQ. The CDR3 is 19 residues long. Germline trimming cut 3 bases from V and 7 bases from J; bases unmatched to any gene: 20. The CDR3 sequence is CASSYSSDRAGGFREKLFF. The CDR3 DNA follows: TGCGCCAGCAGCTACAGCTCGGACAGGGCCGGGGGATTTCGTGAAAAACTGTTTTTT.

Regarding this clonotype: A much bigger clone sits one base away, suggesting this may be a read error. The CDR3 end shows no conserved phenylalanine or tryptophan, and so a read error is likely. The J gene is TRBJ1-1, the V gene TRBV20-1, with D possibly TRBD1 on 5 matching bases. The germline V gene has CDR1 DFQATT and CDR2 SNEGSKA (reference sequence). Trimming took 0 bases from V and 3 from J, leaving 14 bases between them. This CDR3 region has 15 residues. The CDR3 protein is CSARDLRGAHTEAFL. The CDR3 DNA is TGCAGTGCTAGAGATTTGAGGGGCGCGCACACTGAAGCTTTCCTT.

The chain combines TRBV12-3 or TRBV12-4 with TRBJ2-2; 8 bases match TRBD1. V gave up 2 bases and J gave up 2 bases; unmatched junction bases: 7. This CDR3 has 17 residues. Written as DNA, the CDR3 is TGTGCCAGCAGTTTAAAAGTAACAGGGGGAAACACCGGGGAGCTGTTTTTT. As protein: CASSLKVTGGNTGELFF.

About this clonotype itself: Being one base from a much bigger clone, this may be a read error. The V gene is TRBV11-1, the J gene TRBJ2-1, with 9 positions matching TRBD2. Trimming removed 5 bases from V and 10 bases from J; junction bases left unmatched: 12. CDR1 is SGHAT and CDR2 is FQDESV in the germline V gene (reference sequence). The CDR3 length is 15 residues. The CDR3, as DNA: TGTGCCAGCAGCCTGGCGCTAGCGGGACCCCCGGAGCAGTTCTTC. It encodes CASSLALAGPPEQFF. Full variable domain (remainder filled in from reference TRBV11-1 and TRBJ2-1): EAEVAQSPRYKITEKSQAVAFWCDPISGHATLYWYRQILGQGPELLVQFQDESVVDDSQLPKDRFSAERLKGVDSTLKIQPAELGDSAMYLCASSLALAGPPEQFFGPGTRLTVL.

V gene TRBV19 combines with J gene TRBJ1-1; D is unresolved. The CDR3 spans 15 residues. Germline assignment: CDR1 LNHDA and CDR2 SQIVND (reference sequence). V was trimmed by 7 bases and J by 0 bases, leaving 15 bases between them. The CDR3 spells CASIHITGLNTEAFF. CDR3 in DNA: TGTGCCAGTATCCATATTACCGGGCTGAACACTGAAGCTTTCTTT.

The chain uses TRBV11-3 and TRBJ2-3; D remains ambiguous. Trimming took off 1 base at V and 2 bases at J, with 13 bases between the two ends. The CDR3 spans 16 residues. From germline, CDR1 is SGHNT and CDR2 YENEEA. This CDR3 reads CASSLGRGGTTDTQYF. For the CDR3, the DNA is TGTGCCAGCAGCTTAGGTAGAGGCGGAACCACAGATACGCAGTATTTT.

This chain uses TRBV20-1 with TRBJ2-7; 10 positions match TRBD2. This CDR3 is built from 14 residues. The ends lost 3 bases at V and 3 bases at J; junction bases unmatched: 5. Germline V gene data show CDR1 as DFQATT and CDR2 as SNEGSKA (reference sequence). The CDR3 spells CSARLLAGNYEQYF. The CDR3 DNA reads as TGCAGTGCTAGGCTACTAGCGGGGAACTACGAGCAGTACTTC.

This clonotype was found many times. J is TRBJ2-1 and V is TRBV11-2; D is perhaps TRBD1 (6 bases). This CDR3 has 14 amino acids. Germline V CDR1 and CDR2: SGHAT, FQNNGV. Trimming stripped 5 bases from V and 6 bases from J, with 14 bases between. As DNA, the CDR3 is TGTGCCAGCAGCCTCTTGGGGGACATCAATGAGCAGTTCTTC. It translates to CASSLLGDINEQFF.

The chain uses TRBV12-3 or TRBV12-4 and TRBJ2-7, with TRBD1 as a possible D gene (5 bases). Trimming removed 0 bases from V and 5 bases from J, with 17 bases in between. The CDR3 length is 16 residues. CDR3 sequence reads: CASSLALWGRANEQYF. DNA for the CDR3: TGTGCCAGCAGTTTAGCGCTCTGGGGCAGGGCCAACGAGCAGTACTTC.

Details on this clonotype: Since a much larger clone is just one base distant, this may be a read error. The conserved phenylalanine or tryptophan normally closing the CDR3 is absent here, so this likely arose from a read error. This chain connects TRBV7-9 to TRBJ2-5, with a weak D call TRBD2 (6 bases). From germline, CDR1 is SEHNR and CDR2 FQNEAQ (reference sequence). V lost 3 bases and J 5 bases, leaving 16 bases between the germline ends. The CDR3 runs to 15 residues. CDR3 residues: CASSFHVEGWETQYL. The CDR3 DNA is TGTGCCAGCAGCTTCCATGTGGAGGGGTGGGAGACCCAGTACCTC.

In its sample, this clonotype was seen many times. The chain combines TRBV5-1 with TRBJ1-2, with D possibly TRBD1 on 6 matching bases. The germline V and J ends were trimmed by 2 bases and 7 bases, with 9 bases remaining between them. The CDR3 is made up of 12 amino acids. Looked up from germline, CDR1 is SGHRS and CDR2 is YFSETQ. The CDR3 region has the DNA TGCGCCAGCAGCTTCGGACAGACTGGCTACACCTTC. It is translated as CASSFGQTGYTF.

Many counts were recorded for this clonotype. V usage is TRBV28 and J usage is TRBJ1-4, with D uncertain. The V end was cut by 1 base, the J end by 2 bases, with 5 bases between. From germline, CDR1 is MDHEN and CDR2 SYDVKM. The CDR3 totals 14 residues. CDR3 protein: CASSLSVTNEKLFF. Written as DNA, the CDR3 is TGTGCCAGCAGTTTATCGGTGACTAATGAAAAACTGTTTTTT.

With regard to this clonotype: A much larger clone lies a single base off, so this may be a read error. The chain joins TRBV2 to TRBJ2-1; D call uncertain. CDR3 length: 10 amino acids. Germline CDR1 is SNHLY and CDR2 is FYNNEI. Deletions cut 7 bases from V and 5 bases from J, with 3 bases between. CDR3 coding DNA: TGTGCCAGCAATAACAATGAGCAGTTCTTC. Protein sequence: CASNNNEQFF.